This TCR beta chain was captured by sequencing in a study of T cell responses to AZD1222 COVID-19 vaccine. Whole-study findings and limits: Most donors were white British, females outnumbered males, and clonal diversity was possibly underestimated. Spike-specific TCR repertoires showed rising breadth and depth after two AZD1222 doses.

Concerning this clone: No antigen is known for it.

The CDR3 sequence is 13 residues long. Trimming pared 5 bases from V and 1 base from J, leaving 6 bases between. Germline CDR1 reads SGHNT; CDR2 reads YENEEA. Method: immunoSEQ multiplex PCR; TCRdb's copy keeps in-frame clones and lacks some. The sample has tens of thousands of clones, just under 90% seen once; the top ten hold 2.8%. The specimen was peripheral blood, collected on day 0 of MenACWY control vaccination. The TCR was taken from an adult in good health. V and J are TRBV11-3 and TRBJ1-5; no definite D call. CDR3: CASSLSSNQPQHF. Written as DNA, the CDR3 is TGTGCCAGCAGCCTAAGCAGCAATCAGCCCCAGCATTTT.